The source of this T cell receptor (beta chain) is a study of blood T cell repertoires in COVID-19 (TCRdb year 2020). For the study in its entirety: The collaborator samples originated in the United States, Italy and Spain and spanned the acute and convalescent phases of COVID-19. The material from the prospective study consisted of cDNA or gDNA derived from T cells, B-cell-depleted T cells, or PBMCs. Subjects who had been exposed to COVID-19, were actively infected with it, or had recovered from it provided the deeply sampled blood TCRbeta repertoires that made up the dataset. The repertoires were released in a freely available public database intended as a resource for research on the immune response to SARS-CoV-2. The samples were drawn from the first 160 participants of the ongoing ImmuneRACE study and from about 1,200 subjects provided by 6 global collaborators. Sample metadata almost always included a de-identified subject ID, COVID-19 status, age in years and sex. Where available, HLA class I and class II types were obtained from metadata supplied by the sample provider rather than from assay-based typing.

General study outcomes and caveats: How much clinical and demographic metadata was included differed by source and by participant, and the metadata was provided uncurated.

With regard to this clone: Its target antigen remains unknown. No much larger clone exists at a distance of one base, and base qualities are not known.

The collaborating institutions used their own protocols to collect whole blood in K2EDTA tubes. For TCRbeta analysis, collaborators shipped samples in one of three forms: frozen whole blood, isolated PBMCs, or DNA extracted from either of those sample types. TCRbeta CDR3 regions were amplified from genomic DNA by means of the immunoSEQ Assay, a bias-controlled multiplex PCR. Concerning the study's data processing: The number of nucleated cells in each sample was estimated from the amplification of reference gene primers within the assay. Sequence reads were collapsed and filtered to measure the absolute abundance of every unique TCRbeta CDR3 rearrangement. Productive Simpson clonality was computed per sample as the square root of Simpson's diversity index over productive rearrangements. TCRdb mirrors the immuneACCESS table, restricted to in-frame sequences. Some clones are absent from its copies; in checked studies, under half trace to an unresolved V gene, and the reason for the others is unknown. V and J calls and clone size come straight from that table; D and trimming were deduced from the DNA. This sample has 90,000 to 120,000 clones in its table, and about 90% of those were observed once. Approximately 1.2% of the sample goes to the ten largest clones.

Germline trimming: 6 bases from V, 2 bases from J; junction bases outside gene matches: 12. CDR1 and CDR2 are read off the germline V gene as MDHEN and SYDVKM. Taken from cysteine to phenylalanine, the CDR3 has 16 residues. CDR3 DNA is the only sequence kept; it has 48 bases, read in frame from the first base. Sequencing was carried out using peripheral blood. The rearrangement combines TRBV28 with TRBJ2-7; 8 junctional bases match TRBD1. This sequence was found in a woman in her 30s with acute or convalescent COVID-19. The CDR3 loop reads CASSHAAGGAPYEQYF. The nucleotide sequence is given as TGTGCCAGCAGCCATGCAGCAGGGGGCGCCCCCTACGAGCAGTACTTC.